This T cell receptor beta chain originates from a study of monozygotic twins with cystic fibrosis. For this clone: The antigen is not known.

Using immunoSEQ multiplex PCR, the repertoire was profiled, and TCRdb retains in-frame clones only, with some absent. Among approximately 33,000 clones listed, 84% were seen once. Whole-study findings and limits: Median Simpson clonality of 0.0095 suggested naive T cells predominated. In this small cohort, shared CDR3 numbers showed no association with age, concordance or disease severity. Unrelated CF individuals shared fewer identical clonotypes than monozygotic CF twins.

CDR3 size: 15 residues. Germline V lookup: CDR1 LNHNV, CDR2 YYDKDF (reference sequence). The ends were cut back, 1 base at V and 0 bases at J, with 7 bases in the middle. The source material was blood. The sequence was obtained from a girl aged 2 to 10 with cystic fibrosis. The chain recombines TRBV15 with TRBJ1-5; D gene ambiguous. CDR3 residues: CATSRGSLSNQPQHF. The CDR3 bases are TGTGCCACCAGCAGAGGGAGCCTTAGCAATCAGCCCCAGCATTTT.